These 11 T cell receptor beta chains originate from one sample sequenced in a study of post-analysis software for immune sequencing data. General study points: About 5 TRBV segments were significantly more frequent in patients than in controls. TRBV5-6, TRBV5-1 and TRBV20-1 were among these segments.

Their recognized antigens are unknown. TCR beta libraries were prepared from cDNA with unique molecular identifiers. TCRdb analysed the PCR reads with MiXCR anew, one entry per CDR3 protein. Here the sample spans 820,000 or so distinct CDR3 sequences, 53% being singletons. The specimen sequenced was blood. The origin of the receptors is a girl aged 10 to 17 with multiple sclerosis.

The V call is TRBV5-6, the J call TRBJ1-2; perhaps TRBD1 as D (6 bases). Germline loops: CDR1 SGHDT, CDR2 YYEEEE. The CDR3 sequence is 15 residues long. Trimming left V 3 bases short and J 1 base short, with 13 bases between. The CDR3 DNA reads as TGTGCCAGCAGCTCGCAGGGGATGATTAACTATGGCTACACCTTC. Its protein is CASSSQGMINYGYTF.

In DNA form, the CDR3 reads TGTGCCAGCAGCTCCCAAGGGCGCTCGCGGGAGCAGTACTTC. Protein: CASSSQGRSREQYF. The chain joins TRBV5-6 to TRBJ2-7, with D unclear. The CDR3 loop spans 14 amino acids. CDR1 is SGHDT, CDR2 YYEEEE, per germline. The V end was cut by 3 bases, the J end by 7 bases, with 17 bases between.

The chain carries TRBV3-1 and TRBJ1-1; D unclear. The germline gives CDR1 LGHDT, CDR2 YNNKEL (reference sequence). CDR3 length: 14 amino acids. The V end was cut by 7 bases, the J end by 6 bases, with 18 bases between. CDR3 in amino acids: CASTGVPSGSEAFF. Here the CDR3 DNA reads TGTGCCAGCACAGGAGTGCCGTCAGGCTCTGAAGCTTTCTTT. Drawing the rest from reference TRBV3-1 and TRBJ1-1, the complete variable domain is DTAVSQTPKYLVTQMGNDKSIKCEQNLGHDTMYWYKQDSKKFLKIMFSYNNKELIINETVPNRFSPKSPDKAHLNLHINSLELGDSAVYFCASTGVPSGSEAFFGQGTRLTVV.

A few counts support this clonotype. The chain is built from TRBV5-1 and TRBJ2-2; D unresolved. The germline V gene has CDR1 SGHRS and CDR2 YFSETQ. The V end was cut by 10 bases, the J end by 1 base, with 11 bases between. CDR3 length equals 13 residues. In nucleotides, the CDR3 is TGCGCCTCGATGTGGGTGAACACCGGGGAGCTGTTTTTT. As protein: CASMWVNTGELFF. The whole variable domain, remainder taken from reference TRBV5-1 and TRBJ2-2, is KAGVTQTPRYLIKTRGQQVTLSCSPISGHRSVSWYQQTPGQGLQFLFEYFSETQRNKGNFPGRFSGRQFSNSRSEMNVSTLELGDSALYLCASMWVNTGELFFGEGSRLTVL.

The J gene is TRBJ2-7, the V gene TRBV4-1; D unresolved. CDR3 length: 13 residues. V gave up 3 bases and J gave up 2 bases, with 8 bases separating them. The germline V gene encodes CDR1 MGHRA and CDR2 YSYEKL. The CDR3, as DNA: TGCGCCAGCAGCCAGCCCTTTACCTACGAGCAGTACTTC. The encoded protein is CASSQPFTYEQYF.

The chain has TRBV6-5 and TRBJ1-4; D is perhaps TRBD1 (6 bases). The CDR3 is 14 residues long. The V end lost 5 bases, the J end lost 1 base, and 8 bases lay between the germline ends. Germline CDR1 reads MNHEY; CDR2 reads SVGAGI. The CDR3 DNA follows: TGTGCCAGCAGTCCACAGGGAACTAATGAAAAACTGTTTTTT. Translation: CASSPQGTNEKLFF.

Only a few counts were recorded for this clonotype. The gene calls are TRBV7-2 and TRBJ2-3; TRBD2 agrees at 12 bases. There are 16 residues in the CDR3. V gave up 6 bases and J gave up 4 bases; unmatched junction bases: 8. Germline assignment: CDR1 SGHTA and CDR2 FQGNSA. CDR3 loop: CASRAGLAGYADTQYF. As DNA, the CDR3 is TGTGCCAGCAGAGCCGGACTAGCGGGATATGCAGATACGCAGTATTTT.

Here the CDR3 reads CTHEKGYNEQFF. CDR3 in DNA: TGTACCCACGAGAAGGGCTACAATGAGCAGTTCTTC. The J gene is TRBJ2-1, the V gene TRBV7-9; D uncertain. Germline CDR1 and CDR2: SEHNR and FQNEAQ (reference sequence). The CDR3 has 12 amino acids. Combining the CDR3 with reference TRBV7-9 and TRBJ2-1 gives the whole variable domain DTGVSQNPRHKITKRGQNVTFRCDPISEHNRLYWYRQTLGQGPEFLTYFQNEAQLEKSRLLSDRFSAERPKGSFSTLEIQRTEQGDSAMYLCTHEKGYNEQFFGPGTRLTVL.

The chain is built from TRBV3-1 and TRBJ2-7; maybe TRBD2 (5 bases). Trimming took off 4 bases at V and 1 base at J, with 14 bases between the two ends. The length of the CDR3 is 15 residues. The germline gives CDR1 LGHDT, CDR2 YNNKEL (reference sequence). The DNA of the CDR3 is TGTGCCAGCAGCCCAGAGTTAGGGAGATCCTACGAGCAGTACTTC. It yields the protein CASSPELGRSYEQYF.

This clonotype was picked up a small number of times. The V call is TRBV28, the J call TRBJ1-2, with D tentatively TRBD1 (5 bases). The CDR3 has 12 amino acids. The V end was cut by 5 bases, the J end by 4 bases, with 8 bases between. Germline V gives CDR1 MDHEN, CDR2 SYDVKM. This CDR3 reads CASSTGLYGYTF. CDR3 in DNA: TGTGCCAGCAGTACAGGCCTCTATGGCTACACCTTC.

The chain carries TRBV25-1 and TRBJ2-5; D is possibly TRBD1 (5 bases). The CDR3 length is 15 residues. Germline V gene data show CDR1 as MGHDK and CDR2 as SYGVNS. The V and J ends lost 1 base and 1 base respectively, with 10 bases between them. The CDR3 DNA is TGTGCCAGCAGTGAATCGAACAGGATCCAAGAGACCCAGTACTTC. As protein: CASSESNRIQETQYF.